This T cell receptor (beta chain) was sequenced in a study of T-cell memory formation after mild COVID-19. There are many counts of this clonotype. TCRdb ran MiXCR on the 5' RACE reads and lists one entry per CDR3 protein. The profile shows 110,000 or so distinct CDR3 sequences, over 20% of them singletons. V was pared by 6 bases and J by 0 bases, with 16 bases between. The CDR3 sequence is 16 residues long. The TCR originated in a man between 18 and 35 years old who had mild COVID-19 (a few samples of this study predate the infection). Cell type and time point are not known. Material: PBMCs or a T cell subset sorted from them (not recorded which). The genes are TRBV12-3 or TRBV12-4 and TRBJ2-3; tentative D call: TRBD2 (5 bases). The CDR3 spells CASSPEGWQSTDTQYF. Written as DNA, the CDR3 is TGTGCCAGCAGCCCTGAGGGCTGGCAGAGCACAGATACGCAGTATTTT.